Given below is one T cell receptor beta chain in context. As yet, its antigen is unknown. Investigators reverse transcribed all isolated RNA, so they sequenced expressed TCRB transcripts. Naive, central memory and regulatory T cell samples averaged approximately 3.9 million immunoSEQ reads each. Libraries were prepared by immunoSEQ multiplex PCR; TCRdb keeps only in-frame clonotypes and omits some of them. The sample has hundreds of thousands of clones; roughly an eighth are singletons. This record belongs to a study of beta chain features in type 1 diabetes. Findings and caveats of the study: VDJ junctions sequenced from type 1 diabetes patients showed fewer insertions and more deletions.

The CDR3 contains 13 residues. V was trimmed by 7 bases and J by 6 bases, leaving 14 bases between them. The germline V gene encodes CDR1 SGDLS and CDR2 YYNGEE. The source material was naive CD4+ T cells from blood. The chain has TRBV9 and TRBJ2-1; D uncertain. The sequence was collected from a man aged 18 to 30 in good health. The CDR3: CASHGVSGNEQFF. The CDR3 bases are TGTGCCAGCCATGGAGTTTCCGGCAATGAGCAGTTCTTC.